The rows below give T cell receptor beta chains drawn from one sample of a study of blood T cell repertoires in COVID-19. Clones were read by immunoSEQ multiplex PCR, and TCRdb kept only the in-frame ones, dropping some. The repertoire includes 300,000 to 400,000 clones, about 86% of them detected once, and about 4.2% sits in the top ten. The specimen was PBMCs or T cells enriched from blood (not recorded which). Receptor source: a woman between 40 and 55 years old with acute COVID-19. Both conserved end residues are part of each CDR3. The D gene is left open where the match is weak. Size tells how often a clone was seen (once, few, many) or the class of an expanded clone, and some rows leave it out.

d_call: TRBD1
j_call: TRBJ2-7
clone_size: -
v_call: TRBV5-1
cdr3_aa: CASSLGQGAWEQYF
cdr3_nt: TGCGCCAGCAGCTTGGGACAGGGGGCGTGGGAGCAGTACTTC

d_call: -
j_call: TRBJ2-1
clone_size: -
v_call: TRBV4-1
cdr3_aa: CASSQQGFSLNEQFF
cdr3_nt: TGCGCCAGCAGCCAACAGGGGTTTTCTTTGAATGAGCAGTTCTTC

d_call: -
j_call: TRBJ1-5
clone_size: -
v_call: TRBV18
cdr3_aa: CASSSGLQNQPQHF
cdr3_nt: TGTGCCAGCTCGTCAGGTTTGCAGAATCAGCCCCAGCATTTT

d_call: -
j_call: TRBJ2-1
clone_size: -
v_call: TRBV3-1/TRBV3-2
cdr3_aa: CASSRLSDNEQFF
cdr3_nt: TGTGCCAGCAGTCGACTGTCTGACAATGAGCAGTTCTTC

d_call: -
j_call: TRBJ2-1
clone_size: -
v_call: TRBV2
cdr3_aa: CASSRDGAYNEQFF
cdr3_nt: TGTGCCAGCAGTAGAGACGGAGCCTACAATGAGCAGTTCTTC

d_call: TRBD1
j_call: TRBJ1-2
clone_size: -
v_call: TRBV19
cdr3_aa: CASSIYGGQALYGGYTF
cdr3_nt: TGTGCCAGTAGTATATATGGGGGACAGGCCTTGTATGGTGGCTACACCTTC

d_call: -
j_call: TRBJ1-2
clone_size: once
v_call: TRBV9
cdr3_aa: CASSLLGEVNYGYTF
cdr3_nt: TGTGCCAGCAGCCTCCTAGGGGAAGTTAACTATGGCTACACCTTC

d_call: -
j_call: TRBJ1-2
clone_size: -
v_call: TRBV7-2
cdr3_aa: CASSQPFQDGYTF
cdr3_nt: TGTGCCAGCAGCCAACCATTTCAGGATGGCTACACCTTC

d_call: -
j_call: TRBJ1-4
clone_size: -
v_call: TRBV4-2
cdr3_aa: CASSQDPTGGIEKLFF
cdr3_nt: TGTGCCAGCAGCCAAGATCCGACAGGTGGGATCGAAAAACTGTTTTTT

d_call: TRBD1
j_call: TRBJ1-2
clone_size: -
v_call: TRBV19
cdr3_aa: CASSDRDRGLGYGYTF
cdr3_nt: TGTGCCAGTAGTGACCGGGACAGGGGGCTGGGCTATGGCTACACCTTC

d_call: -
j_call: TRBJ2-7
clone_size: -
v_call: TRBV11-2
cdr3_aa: CASSRSYEQYF
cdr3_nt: TGTGCCAGCAGCCGCTCCTACGAGCAGTACTTC

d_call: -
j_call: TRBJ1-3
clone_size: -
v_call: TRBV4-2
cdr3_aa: CASSQALGQVFNTIYF
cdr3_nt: TGTGCCAGCAGCCAGGCCCTTGGACAAGTCTTCAACACCATATATTTT

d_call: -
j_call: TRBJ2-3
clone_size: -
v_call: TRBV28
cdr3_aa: CASAYRDTQYF
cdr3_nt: TGTGCCAGCGCGTATCGAGATACGCAGTATTTT

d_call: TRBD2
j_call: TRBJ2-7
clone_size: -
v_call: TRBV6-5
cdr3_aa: CASTRTSGGIYEQYF
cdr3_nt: TGTGCCAGCACCCGCACTAGCGGGGGGATATACGAGCAGTACTTC

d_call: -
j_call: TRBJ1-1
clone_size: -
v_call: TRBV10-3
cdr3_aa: CAISGTGITEAFF
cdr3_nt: TGTGCCATCAGTGGAACAGGGATCACTGAAGCTTTCTTT

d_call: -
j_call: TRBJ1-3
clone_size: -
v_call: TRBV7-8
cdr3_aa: CASSARTTGGNTIYF
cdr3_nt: TGTGCCAGCAGCGCAAGAACGACAGGCGGAAACACCATATATTTT

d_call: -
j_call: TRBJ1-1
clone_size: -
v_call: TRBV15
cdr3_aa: CATSISTAPRAFF
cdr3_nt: TGTGCCACCAGCATCTCGACAGCTCCACGAGCTTTCTTT

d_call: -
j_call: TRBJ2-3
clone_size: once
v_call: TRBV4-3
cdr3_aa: CASREEQGNRQYF
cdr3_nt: TGCGCCAGCAGGGAAGAACAGGGCAATAGGCAGTATTTT

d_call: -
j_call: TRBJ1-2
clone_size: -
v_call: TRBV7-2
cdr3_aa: CASSLTPAANYGYTF
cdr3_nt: TGTGCCAGCAGCCTTACCCCCGCAGCTAACTATGGCTACACCTTC

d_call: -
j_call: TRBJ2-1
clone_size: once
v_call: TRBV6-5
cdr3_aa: CASSYSGTTNEQFF
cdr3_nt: TGTGCCAGCAGTTACTCCGGGACAACTAATGAGCAGTTCTTC

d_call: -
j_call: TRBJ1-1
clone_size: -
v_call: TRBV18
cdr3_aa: CASSRVAVNTEAFF
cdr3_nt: TGTGCCAGCTCACGGGTAGCCGTAAACACTGAAGCTTTCTTT

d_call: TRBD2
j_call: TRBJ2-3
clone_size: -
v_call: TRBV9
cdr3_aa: CASSQLAGGLTGTDTQYF
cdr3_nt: TGTGCCAGCAGCCAACTAGCGGGGGGGCTTACAGGCACAGATACGCAGTATTTT

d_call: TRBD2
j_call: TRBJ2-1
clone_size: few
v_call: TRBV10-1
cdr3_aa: CASSEPRTSGRFSYNEQFF
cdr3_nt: TGCGCCAGCAGTGAGCCTAGGACTAGCGGGAGGTTCTCCTACAATGAGCAGTTCTTC

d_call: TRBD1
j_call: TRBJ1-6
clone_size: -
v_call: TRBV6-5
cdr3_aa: CASSRQGQNSPLHF
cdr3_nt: TGTGCCAGCAGTAGACAGGGGCAGAATTCACCCCTCCACTTT

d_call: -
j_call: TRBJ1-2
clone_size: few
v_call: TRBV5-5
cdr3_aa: CASSLEGGENYGYTF
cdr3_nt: TGTGCCAGCAGCTTGGAAGGAGGGGAAAACTATGGCTACACCTTC

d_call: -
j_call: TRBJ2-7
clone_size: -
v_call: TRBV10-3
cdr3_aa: CAIRKDRNNYEQYF
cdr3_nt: TGTGCCATCAGGAAAGACAGGAACAACTACGAGCAGTACTTC

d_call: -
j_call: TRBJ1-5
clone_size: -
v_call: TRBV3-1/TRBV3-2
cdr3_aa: CASSSSPGPQHF
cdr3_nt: TGTGCTAGCAGCTCAAGCCCGGGGCCCCAGCATTTT

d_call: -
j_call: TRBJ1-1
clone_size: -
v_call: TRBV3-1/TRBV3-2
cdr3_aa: CASSQGTPIFEAFF
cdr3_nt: TGTGCCAGCAGCCAGGGCACTCCGATATTTGAAGCTTTCTTT

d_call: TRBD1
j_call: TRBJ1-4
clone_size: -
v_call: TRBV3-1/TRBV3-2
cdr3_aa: CASSQILPGTGVEKLFF
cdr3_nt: TGTGCCAGCAGCCAAATCCTCCCGGGGACAGGGGTTGAAAAACTGTTTTTT

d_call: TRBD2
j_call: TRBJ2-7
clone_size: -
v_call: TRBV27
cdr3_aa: CASSFRRGRTSGPLYEQYF
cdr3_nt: TGTGCCAGCAGTTTTCGGCGTGGACGGACTAGCGGGCCGCTCTACGAGCAGTACTTC

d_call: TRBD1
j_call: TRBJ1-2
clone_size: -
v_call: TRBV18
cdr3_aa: CASSPSGQIYGYTF
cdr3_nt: TGTGCCAGCTCACCTTCGGGACAGATCTATGGCTACACCTTC

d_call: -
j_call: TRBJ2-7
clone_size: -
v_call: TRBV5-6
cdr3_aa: CASSLRTISSYEQYF
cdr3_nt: TGTGCCAGCAGCTTGAGGACAATCAGCTCCTACGAGCAGTACTTC

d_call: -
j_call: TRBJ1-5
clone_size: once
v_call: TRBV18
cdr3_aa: CASSPARASNQPQHF
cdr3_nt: TGTGCCAGCTCACCTGCCAGGGCTAGCAATCAGCCCCAGCATTTT

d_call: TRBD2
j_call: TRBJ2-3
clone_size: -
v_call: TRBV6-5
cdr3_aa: CASRKPGGRTDTQYF
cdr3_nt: TGTGCCAGCAGAAAACCGGGAGGGCGCACAGATACGCAGTATTTT

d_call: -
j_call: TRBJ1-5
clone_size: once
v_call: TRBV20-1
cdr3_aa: CSASWVEPGFVQPQHF
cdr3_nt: TGCAGTGCTAGTTGGGTTGAGCCAGGGTTTGTTCAGCCCCAGCATTTT

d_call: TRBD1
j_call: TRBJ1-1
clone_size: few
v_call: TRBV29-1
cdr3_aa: CSAHGTGGRRTEAFF
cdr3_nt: TGCAGCGCGCACGGGACAGGGGGTAGAAGGACTGAAGCTTTCTTT

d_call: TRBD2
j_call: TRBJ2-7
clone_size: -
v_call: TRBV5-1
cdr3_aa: CASSEREGVYEQYF
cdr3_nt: TGCGCCAGCAGCGAGCGGGAGGGGGTCTACGAGCAGTACTTC

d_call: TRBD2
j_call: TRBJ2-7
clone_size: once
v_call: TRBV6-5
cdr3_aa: CASSYSSAGGSYEQYF
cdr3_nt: TGTGCCAGCAGTTACTCGTCCGCGGGAGGCTCCTACGAGCAGTACTTC

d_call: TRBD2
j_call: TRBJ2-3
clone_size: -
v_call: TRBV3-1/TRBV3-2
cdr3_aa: CASSQIGTLLAGGNTQYF
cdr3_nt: TGTGCCAGCAGCCAGATCGGAACCTTACTAGCGGGGGGGAATACGCAGTATTTT

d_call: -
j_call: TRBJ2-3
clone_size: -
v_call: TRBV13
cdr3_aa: CASSPQPASTDTQYF
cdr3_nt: TGTGCCAGCAGCCCCCAACCAGCGAGCACAGATACGCAGTATTTT

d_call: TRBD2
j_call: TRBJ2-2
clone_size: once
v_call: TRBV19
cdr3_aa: CASSIDRSSGRRSTGELFF
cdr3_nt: TGTGCCAGTAGTATAGATCGGTCTAGCGGGAGACGGAGCACCGGGGAGCTGTTTTTT

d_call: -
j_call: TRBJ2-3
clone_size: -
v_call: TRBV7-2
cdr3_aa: CASSVSPTDTQYF
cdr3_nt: TGTGCCAGCAGTGTATCCCCCACAGATACGCAGTATTTT